This T cell receptor (beta chain) was captured in a study of beta chain features in type 1 diabetes. Study outcomes and limitations: More deletions and fewer insertions at VDJ junctions were seen in type 1 diabetes patients. Moderate but significant shortening of TCRB CDR3s was recorded in all four CD4+ subsets from Type 1 diabetes patients.

Of the isolated RNA, all was reverse transcribed, and so the sequenced material was expressed TCRB transcripts. Produced via immunoSEQ multiplex PCR; TCRdb's table is partial and in-frame only. The table includes some 150,000 clones, 6.9% detected once. This clone was recorded a few times. Its antigen remains unidentified. Trimming pared 3 bases from V and 2 bases from J, leaving 14 bases between. The germline gives CDR1 SGHTA, CDR2 FQGNSA. The CDR3 totals 16 residues. The sequencing sample was made of central memory CD4+ T cells from blood. The TCR sequence derives from a woman aged 30 to 39 in good health. The V call is TRBV7-2, the J call TRBJ2-1, with D unresolved. The CDR3 DNA is TGTGCCAGCAGCTTGGCGATGATGAGGACCTACAATGAGCAGTTCTTC. Its translation is CASSLAMMRTYNEQFF.